The clone carrying this T cell receptor beta chain appeared a few times. Its target is not known. The data derive from a study of blood T cells in healthy people across ages. Study-level findings and limits: Roughly linearly, TCR beta diversity per million T cells fell as age increased. In long-lived donors, naive CD4+ cell counts and diversity exceeded those of aged donors.

A second PCR, run for about 7 to 11 cycles, used a sample-barcoded 5' primer plus a J-beta primer mix. Template switching added a 12-random-nucleotide identifier to every cDNA molecule. TCRdb re-called the 5' RACE reads through MiXCR, storing one row per CDR3 protein. Seen here are some 880,000 distinct CDR3 sequences, about 36% observed once, and the top ten hold over 10%. CDR3 size: 14 residues. Germline V gene data show CDR1 as MDHEN and CDR2 as SYDVKM. V was clipped by 3 bases and J by 4 bases, with 11 bases between them. The material sequenced was blood. This sequence was found in a man younger than 35 in good health. V is TRBV28 and J is TRBJ2-3, with D tentatively TRBD2 (5 bases). In nucleotides, the CDR3 is TGTGCCAGCAGTTTCCTAGCCCGGGCAGATACGCAGTATTTT. Encoded protein: CASSFLARADTQYF.